This is a list of T cell receptor beta chains from one sample in a study of control samples from healthy donors and cancer patients. Generated by immunoSEQ multiplex PCR, the TCRdb table keeps only in-frame clones and is missing some. This sample has approximately 97,000 clones; 92% occur once, and the top ten carry around 3%. Sequencing was done on a sample of blood. The receptors derive from a human donor in good health. The donor label of this sample is uncertain. Each CDR3 is given with its conserved first and last residue. Fields, in order: V gene, D gene, J gene, CDR3 DNA, CDR3 protein. The D gene is left open where the match is weak.

V gene: TRBV7-9
D gene: NA
J gene: TRBJ2-4
CDR3 DNA: TGTGCCAGCAGCGTGGACAGAAAAAACATTCAGTACTTC
CDR3 protein: CASSVDRKNIQYF

V gene: TRBV5-1
D gene: TRBD1
J gene: TRBJ1-6
CDR3 DNA: TGCGCCAGCAGCCCTAACACAGGGGTGGGCTCACCCCTCCACTTT
CDR3 protein: CASSPNTGVGSPLHF

V gene: TRBV3-1/TRBV3-2
D gene: TRBD1
J gene: TRBJ2-5
CDR3 DNA: TGTGCCAGCAGTCTGAACAGGGGGCGCGAGACCCAGTACTTC
CDR3 protein: CASSLNRGRETQYF

V gene: TRBV20-1
D gene: TRBD1
J gene: TRBJ1-5
CDR3 DNA: TGCAGTGCTAGTCGGAGAACAGGGGCAAATCAGCCCCAGCATTTT
CDR3 protein: CSASRRTGANQPQHF

V gene: TRBV7-2
D gene: NA
J gene: TRBJ1-2
CDR3 DNA: TGTGCCAGCAGCTTAGACTCGTGGGAATCTAACTATGGCTACACCTTC
CDR3 protein: CASSLDSWESNYGYTF

V gene: TRBV4-3
D gene: NA
J gene: TRBJ1-2
CDR3 DNA: TGCGCCAGCAGCCAAGCCCGGGACACGGGCTATGGCTACACCTTC
CDR3 protein: CASSQARDTGYGYTF

V gene: TRBV6-6
D gene: TRBD2
J gene: TRBJ2-5
CDR3 DNA: TGTGCCAGCAGTTACTCGGATGGACTAGCGGAGACCCAGTACTTC
CDR3 protein: CASSYSDGLAETQYF

V gene: TRBV19
D gene: NA
J gene: TRBJ1-2
CDR3 DNA: TGTGCCAGTAATTTACAGGGAAACTATGGCTACACCTTC
CDR3 protein: CASNLQGNYGYTF

V gene: TRBV5-5
D gene: TRBD1
J gene: TRBJ1-2
CDR3 DNA: TGTGCCAGCAGCTTGCGGACAGGGCCTAACTATGGCTACACCTTC
CDR3 protein: CASSLRTGPNYGYTF

V gene: TRBV6-5
D gene: NA
J gene: TRBJ1-6
CDR3 DNA: TGTGCCAGCAGTTACAAGGGTTCGAGCAATTCACCCCTCCACTTT
CDR3 protein: CASSYKGSSNSPLHF

V gene: TRBV14
D gene: NA
J gene: TRBJ2-1
CDR3 DNA: TGTGCCAGCAGCCAAGAAGGTGGCTACCTAGGGGAGATTGAGCAGTTCTTC
CDR3 protein: CASSQEGGYLGEIEQFF

V gene: TRBV6-4
D gene: NA
J gene: TRBJ2-2
CDR3 DNA: TGTGCCAGCAGTGAAGGCGACACCGGGGAGCTGTTTTTT
CDR3 protein: CASSEGDTGELFF

V gene: TRBV3-1/TRBV3-2
D gene: TRBD1
J gene: TRBJ2-7
CDR3 DNA: TGTGCCAGCAGCCGGTTGACAGGGATCGGCGAGCAGTACTTC
CDR3 protein: CASSRLTGIGEQYF

V gene: TRBV24-1
D gene: NA
J gene: TRBJ2-2
CDR3 DNA: TGTGCCACCAGTGAGGCCGGGCCCTTTATCGGGGAGCTGTTTTTT
CDR3 protein: CATSEAGPFIGELFF

V gene: TRBV3-1/TRBV3-2
D gene: NA
J gene: TRBJ1-5
CDR3 DNA: TGTGCCAGCAGCCAAGAACGGACCAGGAGCAATCAGCCCCAGCATTTT
CDR3 protein: CASSQERTRSNQPQHF